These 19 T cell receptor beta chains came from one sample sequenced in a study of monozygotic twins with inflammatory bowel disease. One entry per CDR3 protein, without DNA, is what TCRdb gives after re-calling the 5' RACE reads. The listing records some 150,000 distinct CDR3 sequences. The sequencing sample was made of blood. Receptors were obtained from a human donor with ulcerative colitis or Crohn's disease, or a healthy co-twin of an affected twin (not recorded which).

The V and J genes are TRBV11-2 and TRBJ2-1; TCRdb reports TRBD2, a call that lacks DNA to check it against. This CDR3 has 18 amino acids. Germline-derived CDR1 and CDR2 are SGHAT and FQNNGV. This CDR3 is CASSFRDGRLAGYNEQFF.

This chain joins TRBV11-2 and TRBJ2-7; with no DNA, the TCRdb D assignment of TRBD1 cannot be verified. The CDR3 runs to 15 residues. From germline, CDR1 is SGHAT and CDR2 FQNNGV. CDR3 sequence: CASSPYPGQSYEQYF.

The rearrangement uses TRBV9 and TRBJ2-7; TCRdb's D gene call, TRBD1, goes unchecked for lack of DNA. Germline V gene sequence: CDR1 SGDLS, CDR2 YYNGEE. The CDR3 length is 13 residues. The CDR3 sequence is CASSAAAGVKQYF.

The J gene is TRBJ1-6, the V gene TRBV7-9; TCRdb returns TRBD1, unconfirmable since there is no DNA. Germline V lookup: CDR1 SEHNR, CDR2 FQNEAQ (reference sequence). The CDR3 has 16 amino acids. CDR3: CASSPNAGTENSPLHF.

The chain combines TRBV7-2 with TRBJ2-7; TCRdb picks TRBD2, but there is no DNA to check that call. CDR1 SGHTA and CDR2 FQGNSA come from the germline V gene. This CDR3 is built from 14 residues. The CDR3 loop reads CASSNPRPAGEQYF.

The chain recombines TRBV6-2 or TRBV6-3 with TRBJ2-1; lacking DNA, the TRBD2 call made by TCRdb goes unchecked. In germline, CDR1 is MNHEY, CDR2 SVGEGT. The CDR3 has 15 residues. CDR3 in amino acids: CASSTGLAGADEQFF.

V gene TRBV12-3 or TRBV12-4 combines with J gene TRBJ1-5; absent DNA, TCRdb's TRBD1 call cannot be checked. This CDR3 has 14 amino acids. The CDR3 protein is CASSEGSFFGPQHF.

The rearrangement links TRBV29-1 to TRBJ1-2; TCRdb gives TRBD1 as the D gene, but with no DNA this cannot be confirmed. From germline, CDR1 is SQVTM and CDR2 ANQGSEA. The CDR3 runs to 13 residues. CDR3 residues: CSVHRGQGEGYTF.

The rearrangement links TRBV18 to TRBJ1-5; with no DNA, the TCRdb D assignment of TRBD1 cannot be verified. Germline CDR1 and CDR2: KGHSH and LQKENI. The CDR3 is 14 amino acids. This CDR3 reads CASSGRDRVKPQHF.

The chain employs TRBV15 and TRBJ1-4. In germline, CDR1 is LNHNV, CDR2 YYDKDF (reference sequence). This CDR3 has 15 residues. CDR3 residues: CATSGNGGRDEKLFF. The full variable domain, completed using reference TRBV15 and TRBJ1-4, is DAMVIQNPRYQVTQFGKPVTLSCSQTLNHNVMYWYQQKSSQAPKLLFHYYDKDFNNEADTPDNFQSRRPNTSFCFLDIRSPGLGDTAMYLCATSGNGGRDEKLFFGSGTQLSVL.

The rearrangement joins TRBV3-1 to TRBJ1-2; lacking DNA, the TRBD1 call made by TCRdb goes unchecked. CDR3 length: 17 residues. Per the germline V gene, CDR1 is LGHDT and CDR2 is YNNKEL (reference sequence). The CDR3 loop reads CASSQDPPGQGAYGYTF.

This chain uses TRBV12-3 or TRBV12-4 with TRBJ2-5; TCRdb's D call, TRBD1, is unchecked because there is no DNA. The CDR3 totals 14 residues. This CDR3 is CASSLGQAQETQYF.

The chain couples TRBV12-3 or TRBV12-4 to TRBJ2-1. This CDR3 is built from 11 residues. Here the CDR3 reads CASSLRSEQFF.

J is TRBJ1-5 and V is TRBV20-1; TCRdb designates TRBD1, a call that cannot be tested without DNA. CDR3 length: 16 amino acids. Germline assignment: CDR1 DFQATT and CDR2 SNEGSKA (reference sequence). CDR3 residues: CSARLKQSGGNQPQHF.

CDR3 region: CASSPGQGAGGYTF. This chain connects TRBV5-1 to TRBJ1-2; TCRdb calls TRBD1, which cannot be checked without DNA. The CDR3 has 14 amino acids. Germline V gene sequence: CDR1 SGHRS, CDR2 YFSETQ. The variable domain in full, completed from reference TRBV5-1 and TRBJ1-2, reads KAGVTQTPRYLIKTRGQQVTLSCSPISGHRSVSWYQQTPGQGLQFLFEYFSETQRNKGNFPGRFSGRQFSNSRSEMNVSTLELGDSALYLCASSPGQGAGGYTFGSGTRLTVV.

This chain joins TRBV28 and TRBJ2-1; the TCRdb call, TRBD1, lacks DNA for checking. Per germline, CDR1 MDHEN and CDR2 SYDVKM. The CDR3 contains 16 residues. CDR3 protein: CASSLVQGSSYNEQFF. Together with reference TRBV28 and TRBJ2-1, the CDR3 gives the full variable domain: DVKVTQSSRYLVKRTGEKVFLECVQDMDHENMFWYRQDPGLGLRLIYFSYDVKMKEKGDIPEGYSVSREKKERFSLILESASTNQTSMYLCASSLVQGSSYNEQFFGPGTRLTVL.

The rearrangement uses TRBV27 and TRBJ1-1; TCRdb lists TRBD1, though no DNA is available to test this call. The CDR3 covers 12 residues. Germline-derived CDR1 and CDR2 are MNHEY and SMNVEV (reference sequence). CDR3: CASRQANTEAFF.

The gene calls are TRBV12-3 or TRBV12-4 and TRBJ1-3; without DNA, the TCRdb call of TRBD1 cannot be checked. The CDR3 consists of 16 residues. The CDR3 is CASSFRSGQSGNTIYF.

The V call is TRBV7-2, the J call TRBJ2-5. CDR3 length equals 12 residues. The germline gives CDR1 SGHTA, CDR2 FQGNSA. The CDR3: CATRTDVGTQYF.